This T cell receptor beta chain came from a study of blood T cell repertoires in COVID-19. Study details: Acute and convalescent COVID-19 samples came from the United States, Italy and Spain.

Between the trimmed V and J ends, which lost 5 bases and 11 bases, there was a span of 18 bases. CDR1 MGHRA and CDR2 YSYEKL come from the germline V gene. This CDR3 is 13 amino acids long. The data were produced by immunoSEQ multiplex PCR, yet TCRdb's version contains in-frame clones alone and is incomplete. The top ten hold approximately 2.4% of the sample, which has under 350,000 clones, more than 75% seen once. The V and J genes are TRBV4-1 and TRBJ1-1; no reliable D call. This TCR was recovered from a woman aged 18-35 years who had recovered from COVID-19. The sequenced sample consisted of PBMCs or T cells enriched from blood (not recorded which). The CDR3 coding sequence is TGCGCCAGCAGCAACATGGGTAACTCGGGGGCTTTCTTT. Its protein product is CASSNMGNSGAFF.